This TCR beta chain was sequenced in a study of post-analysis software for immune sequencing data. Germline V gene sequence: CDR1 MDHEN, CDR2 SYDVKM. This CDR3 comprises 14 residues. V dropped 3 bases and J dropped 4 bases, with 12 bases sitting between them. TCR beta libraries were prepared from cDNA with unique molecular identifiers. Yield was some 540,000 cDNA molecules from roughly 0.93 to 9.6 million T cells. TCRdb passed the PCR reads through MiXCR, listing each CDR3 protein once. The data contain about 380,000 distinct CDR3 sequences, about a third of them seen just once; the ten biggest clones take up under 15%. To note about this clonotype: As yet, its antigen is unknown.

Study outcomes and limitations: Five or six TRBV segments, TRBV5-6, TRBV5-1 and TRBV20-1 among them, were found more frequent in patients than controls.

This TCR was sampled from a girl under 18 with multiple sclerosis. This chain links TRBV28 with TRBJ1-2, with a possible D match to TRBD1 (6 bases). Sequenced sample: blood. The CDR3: CASSFQQGLYGYTF. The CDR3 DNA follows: TGTGCCAGCAGTTTCCAACAGGGCCTCTATGGCTACACCTTC.